This T cell receptor (beta chain) was found in a study of blood T cell repertoires in COVID-19. The CDR3 is made up of 14 amino acids. Germline trimming cut 4 bases from V and 3 bases from J; bases unmatched to any gene: 6. Method: immunoSEQ multiplex PCR; TCRdb's copy keeps in-frame clones and lacks some. The sample contains approximately 280,000 clones, around 90% of which appear only once. The rearrangement links TRBV23-1 to TRBJ2-7; 7 nucleotides match TRBD1. TRBV23-1 is given ORF status, its function remaining uncertain. The sequence was obtained from a man between 18 and 35 years old with active or convalescent COVID-19. The sample consisted of peripheral blood. The CDR3 loop is CASSPHRGLYEQYF. The CDR3 DNA is TGCGCCAGCAGTCCCCACAGGGGTCTCTACGAGCAGTACTTC.